The subject of this entry is one T cell receptor beta chain. The data stem from a study of patients and donors after allogeneic stem cell transplantation. TCRdb processed the RT-PCR reads anew with MiXCR; each CDR3 protein has one entry. The sample lists 190,000 or so distinct CDR3 sequences, roughly two fifths occurring once. The sequencing sample was made of blood, either unsorted or a sorted T cell fraction (not recorded which). This sequence originates from a human donor who was either an allogeneic HSCT recipient or a stem cell or donor lymphocyte infusion donor (not recorded which). It is not recorded whose cells these are; they may come from a transplant donor.

CDR3 bases: TGTGCCAGCAGTTCCGGGATCCTAGCTTTCTTT. Protein sequence: CASSSGILAFF. The chain recombines TRBV6-6 with TRBJ1-1; D call uncertain. CDR1 is MNHNY, CDR2 SVGAGI, per germline (reference sequence). The CDR3 has 11 residues. Trimming left V 4 bases short and J 10 bases short, with 10 bases between.